This TCR beta chain was sequenced for a study of response to subunit inactivated influenza vaccine. The CDR3 covers 16 residues. Germline V gene data show CDR1 as SGHVS and CDR2 as FQNEAQ. V lost 5 bases, J lost 1 base, and 16 bases lay in between. Each CDR3 protein is one row after TCRdb ran MiXCR on the RT-PCR reads. This sample carries hundreds of thousands of distinct CDR3 sequences, around a fifth of them seen once, and the ten largest clones take approximately 10%. Sequenced material: PBMCs from blood, taken about 20 months after vaccination. This clonotype was obtained from a man aged 50 to 69 who received an inactivated influenza vaccine. The J gene is TRBJ2-3, the V gene TRBV7-8; D perhaps matches TRBD2 (5 bases). CDR3: CASSPRTGSRTDTQYF. The DNA for the CDR3 is TGTGCCAGCAGCCCTCGGACGGGGTCCCGCACAGATACGCAGTATTTT.